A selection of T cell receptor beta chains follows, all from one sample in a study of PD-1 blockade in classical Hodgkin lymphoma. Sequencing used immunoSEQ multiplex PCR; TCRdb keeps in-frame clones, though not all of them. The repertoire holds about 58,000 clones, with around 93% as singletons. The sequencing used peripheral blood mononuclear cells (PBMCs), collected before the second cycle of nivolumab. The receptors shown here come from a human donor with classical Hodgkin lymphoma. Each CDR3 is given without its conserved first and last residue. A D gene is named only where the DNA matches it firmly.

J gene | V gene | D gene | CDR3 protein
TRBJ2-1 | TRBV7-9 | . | ASSFGRRSGLPYNEQF
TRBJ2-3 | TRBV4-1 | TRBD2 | ASSALAGEADTQY
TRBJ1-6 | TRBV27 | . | ASSFSDSRYSPLH
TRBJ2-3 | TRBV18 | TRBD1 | ASSGLQGADTQY
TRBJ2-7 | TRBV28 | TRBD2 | ASNPGLAYEQY
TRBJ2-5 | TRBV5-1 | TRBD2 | ASSLLGLAEYQETQY
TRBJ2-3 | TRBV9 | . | ASSVSKGPGPDTQY
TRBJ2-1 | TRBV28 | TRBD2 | ASRSGKGSYNEQF
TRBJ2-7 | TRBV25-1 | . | ASSTQTLREQY
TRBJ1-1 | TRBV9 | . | ASSSGGGGTEAF
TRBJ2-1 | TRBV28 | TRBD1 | ASSFGTGRDEQF
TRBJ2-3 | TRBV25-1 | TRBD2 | ASSVGLAGGRDTQY
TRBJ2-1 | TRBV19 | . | ASSIAQGNNEQF
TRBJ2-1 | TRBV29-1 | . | SGSVGISYNEQF
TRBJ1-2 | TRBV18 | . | ASSPEQETYGYT
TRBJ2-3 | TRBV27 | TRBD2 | ASRDFAGGQDTQY
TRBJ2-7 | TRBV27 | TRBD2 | ASSLNYPSDTAGAYEQY
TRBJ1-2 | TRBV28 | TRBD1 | ASSPWDRGLYGYT
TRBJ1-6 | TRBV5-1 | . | ASSSYNSPLH
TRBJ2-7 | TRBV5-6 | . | ASSLDEDARYEN
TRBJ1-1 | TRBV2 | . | ASSEWGGEATEAF
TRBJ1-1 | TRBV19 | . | ASSIGGNTEAF
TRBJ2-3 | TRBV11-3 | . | ASSSPGGDTDTQY
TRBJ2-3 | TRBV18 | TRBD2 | ASSPIGVTSGEQGDTQY
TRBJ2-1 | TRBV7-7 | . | ASSLSPLDPEQF
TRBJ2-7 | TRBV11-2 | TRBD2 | ASSKTSGGPLY
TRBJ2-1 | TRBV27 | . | ASSPAAYNEQF
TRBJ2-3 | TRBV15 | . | ATSRDEGRDRDTQY
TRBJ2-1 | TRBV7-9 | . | ASSPTDGLRYNEQF
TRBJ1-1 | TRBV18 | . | ASSPTGRSMNTEAF
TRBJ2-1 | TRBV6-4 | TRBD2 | ASGETGLADEQF
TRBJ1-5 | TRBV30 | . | AWSVRGWTQPQH
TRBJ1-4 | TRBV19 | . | ASSIAARGANEKLF
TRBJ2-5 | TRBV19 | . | ASSIWWRETQY
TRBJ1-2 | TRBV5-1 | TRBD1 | ASSLEAGGNYGYT
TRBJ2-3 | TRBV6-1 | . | ASRERSGLITDTQY
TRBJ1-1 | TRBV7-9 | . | ASGWLGNTEAF
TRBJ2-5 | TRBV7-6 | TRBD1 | ASSLGTGGKGETQY
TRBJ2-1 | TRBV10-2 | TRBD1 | ASSDWRNRGAYNEQF
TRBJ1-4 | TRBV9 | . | ASSIQKLRALPTNEKLF
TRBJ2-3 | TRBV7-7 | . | ASSLGWGTDTQY
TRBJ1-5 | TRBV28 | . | ASSLGNQPQH
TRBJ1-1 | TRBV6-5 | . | ASSYQTSGTEAF
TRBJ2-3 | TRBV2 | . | ASSEPQRVPSSTDTQY
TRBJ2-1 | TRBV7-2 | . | ASSDIYNEQF
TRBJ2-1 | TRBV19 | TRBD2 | ASSIDQAGGPVRSYNEQF
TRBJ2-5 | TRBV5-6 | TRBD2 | ASSLASSASGFGETQY
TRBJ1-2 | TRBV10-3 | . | AISSGTPGGYT
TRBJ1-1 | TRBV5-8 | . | ASSFPGAMNTEAF
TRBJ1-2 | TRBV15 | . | ATSRVQGSYGYT
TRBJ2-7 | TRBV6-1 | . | ASSEGRTYEQY
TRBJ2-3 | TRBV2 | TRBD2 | ASSVLAGPLTDTQY
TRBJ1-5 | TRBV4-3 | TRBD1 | ASSQDLGTGAQPQH